The present entry profiles one T cell receptor (beta chain) with its context. The data are from a study of blood T cells in healthy people across ages. Unmatched junction bases numbered 9, after V lost 6 bases and J lost 7 bases. The CDR3 length is 13 residues. Germline V gene data show CDR1 as SGHRS and CDR2 as YFSETQ. For the second PCR, which ran for about 7 to 12 cycles, a sample-barcoded 5' primer and a J-beta primer mix were used. TCRdb redid the calling of the 5' RACE reads with MiXCR, one entry per CDR3 protein. The data show approximately 1,000,000 distinct CDR3 sequences, less than 45% seen once.

J is TRBJ1-1 and V is TRBV5-1; 7 bases are a match to TRBD1. The sequencing sample was made of blood. This TCR was recovered from a young man in good health. The CDR3 loop is CASTRGGAGEAFF. CDR3 in DNA: TGCGCCAGCACAAGAGGGGGCGCGGGTGAAGCTTTCTTT.